This TCR beta chain appears in the sequencing data of a study of cytomegalovirus exposure and HLA in healthy donors. General study results and limits: Most TCR beta V segments were productive about 90% or about 30% of the time in an earlier analysis. In a later analysis, DRB1 alleles had the most associated TCRs; HLA-C alleles the fewest. Altogether, 160 or so TCR beta chains were recorded as cytomegalovirus-associated.

13 Jbeta primers and 60 Vbeta primers were used for the PCR. TCRdb's copy holds only in-frame clones and misses some; the assay was immunoSEQ multiplex PCR. Recorded for this sample: some 200,000 clones. Donors sampled were nominally healthy, though unrecorded immune exposures were likely. Of note for this clone: Its antigen is not known.

The CDR3 totals 17 residues. The V gene's germline CDR1 is SGHDT and CDR2 YYEEEE. J was trimmed by 2 bases and V by 1 base; bases with no gene match: 7. The receptor's source is a man aged 25 to 40 in good health and CMV-seronegative. The rearrangement joins TRBV5-6 to TRBJ2-3, with TRBD2 identical over 10 bases. Sequenced sample: PBMCs. The CDR3, as DNA: TGTGCCAGCAGCTTGAGGTCTAGCGGGAGATTCACAGATACGCAGTATTTT. Encoded protein: CASSLRSSGRFTDTQYF.